This passage covers 20 T cell receptor beta chains from one sample sequenced in a study of shared clonotypes between healthy human individuals. Measured with immunoSEQ multiplex PCR; TCRdb has only the in-frame clones, and not every one. The repertoire consists of over a million clones, with approximately 72% occurring once and the leading ten covering less than 1.5%. The material sequenced was memory CD4+ T cells sorted from blood. The subset denotes: CD45RA-negative fraction. Every receptor here comes from a man between 18 and 35 years old in good health.

This clone appeared a single time. The V and J genes are TRBV2 and TRBJ1-2, with D perhaps matching TRBD1 (6 bases). V was clipped by 3 bases and J by 8 bases, with 16 bases between them. CDR3 length: 14 residues. Germline lookup yields CDR1 SNHLY and CDR2 FYNNEI. CDR3 protein: CASSDLGGGGGYTF. The CDR3 DNA is TGTGCCAGCAGTGATCTCGGCGGCGGGGGCGGCTACACCTTC.

The genes are TRBV10-3 and TRBJ2-1; TRBD2 matches 10 bases. CDR1 and CDR2 (germline): ENHRY, SYGVKD. This CDR3 spans 15 amino acids. The trim removed 6 bases at V and 7 bases at J, leaving 9 bases unmatched. The CDR3 protein is CAISDSGTSANEQFF. The CDR3 DNA reads as TGTGCCATCAGCGACTCCGGGACTAGCGCTAATGAGCAGTTCTTC.

This clone was counted between two and nine times. This sequence joins TRBV6-1 and TRBJ1-4; D is unresolved. Germline values: CDR1 MNHNS, CDR2 SASEGT. The V and J ends lost 3 bases and 0 bases respectively, with 14 bases between them. This CDR3 is built from 17 residues. Here the CDR3 reads CASSERRTPATNEKLFF. The CDR3 DNA reads as TGTGCCAGCAGTGAGCGCCGGACGCCCGCAACTAATGAAAAACTGTTTTTT.

In its sample, this clone was seen a few times. CDR3 nucleotide sequence: TGTGCCAGCAGCGACAGGGGGGCGAATGAAAAACTGTTTTTT. It translates to CASSDRGANEKLFF. V is TRBV5-4 and J is TRBJ1-4; 9 bases fit TRBD1. Germline CDR1 SGHNT, CDR2 YYREEE (reference sequence). The CDR3 spans 14 residues. V lost 4 bases, J lost 5 bases, and 3 bases stayed unmatched.

Regarding this clone: Given a much more abundant clone one base away, this may be a read error. The chain joins TRBV19 to TRBJ2-7; no firm D call. CDR1 and CDR2 from the germline V gene are LNHDA and SQIVND (reference sequence). V lost 10 bases to trimming and J lost 0 bases, with 16 bases between them. This CDR3 has 14 residues. The CDR3 spells CATEERRSSYEQYF. In DNA form, the CDR3 reads TGTGCCACCGAAGAACGCCGGAGCTCCTACGAGCAGTACTTC.

Note on this clone: One base away lies a much larger clone, so this may be a sequencing read error. The genes are TRBV6-5 and TRBJ2-7; D gene unclear. The germline V and J ends were trimmed by 4 bases and 3 bases, with 4 bases remaining between them. This CDR3 comprises 11 residues. CDR1 is MNHEY and CDR2 is SVGAGI in the germline V gene. The CDR3 spells CASSLGYEQYF. Here the CDR3 DNA reads TGTGCCAGCAGTTTGGGCTACGAGCAGTACTTC.

The rearrangement joins TRBV5-6 to TRBJ2-1; D is undetermined. The CDR3 has 15 amino acids. CDR1 is SGHDT and CDR2 is YYEEEE in the germline V gene. Trimming shortened V by 2 bases and J by 0 bases, and 9 bases separated the two germline ends. The CDR3 spells CASSLGGLSYNEQFF. CDR3 coding DNA: TGTGCCAGCAGCTTAGGCGGCCTCTCCTACAATGAGCAGTTCTTC.

The rearrangement links TRBV5-4 to TRBJ2-1; D tentatively fits TRBD1 or TRBD2 (5 bases each). Between the trimmed V and J ends, which lost 2 bases and 7 bases, there was a span of 22 bases. This CDR3 is built from 17 residues. From germline, CDR1 is SGHNT and CDR2 YYREEE (reference sequence). CDR3 nucleotides: TGTGCCAGCAGCTTAGGGGTGACACTAGGGCTCGGGAATGAGCAGTTCTTC. It translates to CASSLGVTLGLGNEQFF.

V and J are TRBV11-2 and TRBJ2-7, with TRBD2 identical over 8 bases. CDR1 and CDR2 (germline): SGHAT, FQNNGV. The CDR3 consists of 16 residues. V gave up 0 bases and J gave up 0 bases; unmatched junction bases: 4. CDR3 loop: CASSLDPSGSSYEQYF. CDR3 bases: TGTGCCAGCAGCTTAGATCCCAGCGGGAGCTCCTACGAGCAGTACTTC.

Here the CDR3 reads CASSLARSNEKLFF. The CDR3 bases are TGTGCCAGCAGCTTAGCGCGCTCTAATGAAAAACTGTTTTTT. The chain is built from TRBV11-2 and TRBJ1-4; D call uncertain. Germline assignment: CDR1 SGHAT and CDR2 FQNNGV. V lost 1 base and J lost 3, with 6 bases in between. The CDR3 loop spans 14 amino acids.

CDR3 coding DNA: TGTGCCAGCAGCTTAGATCGTGAGGTCCTGACTTTC. This sequence encodes CASSLDREVLTF. The rearrangement joins TRBV11-2 to TRBJ2-6; D remains unclear. Trimming pared 0 bases from V and 13 bases from J, leaving 7 bases between. CDR3 length: 12 amino acids. The germline CDR1 and CDR2 sequences are SGHAT and FQNNGV.

This clone was detected a few times. V gene TRBV6-6 combines with J gene TRBJ1-1, with 9 bases matching TRBD1. Germline values: CDR1 MNHNY, CDR2 SVGAGI (reference sequence). V was pared by 5 bases and J by 12 bases, with 10 bases of the junction left unmatched. This CDR3 spans 13 amino acids. The CDR3 loop reads CASSPRDRVSPFF. DNA for the CDR3: TGTGCCAGCAGTCCGAGGGACAGGGTCTCTCCTTTCTTT.

The chain combines TRBV19 with TRBJ1-6; possible D gene TRBD1, 5 bases. V shed 7 bases and J shed 0 bases, with 10 bases lying between them. CDR3 length: 15 amino acids. Germline V CDR1 and CDR2: LNHDA, SQIVND (reference sequence). CDR3 sequence reads: CASNGGISYNSPLHF. The CDR3 DNA follows: TGTGCCAGTAACGGGGGAATCTCCTATAATTCACCCCTCCACTTT.

The count of this clone is one. The chain combines TRBV5-1 with TRBJ2-2, with a tentative D call TRBD1 (5 bases). The V and J ends lost 1 base and 7 bases respectively, with 11 bases between them. CDR3 length equals 14 residues. Per germline, CDR1 SGHRS and CDR2 YFSETQ. CDR3: CASSLTGTDGELFF. CDR3 DNA: TGCGCCAGCAGCTTGACAGGAACGGACGGGGAGCTGTTTTTT.

The chain employs TRBV28 and TRBJ1-5, with D maybe TRBD1 (5 bases). Germline V gene lookup returns CDR1 MDHEN and CDR2 SYDVKM. The ends were cut back, 4 bases at V and 3 bases at J, with 13 bases in the middle. CDR3 size: 15 residues. CDR3 protein: CASSSPSGNNQPQHF. Here the CDR3 DNA reads TGTGCCAGCAGTTCCCCCTCAGGGAACAATCAGCCCCAGCATTTT.

Concerning this clone: This sample includes further DNA sequences coding for the same CDR3. The chain links TRBV7-3 to TRBJ2-2, with 9 bases aligning to TRBD2. Germline V CDR1 and CDR2: SGHTA, FQGTGA. This CDR3 region has 15 residues. V shed 5 bases and J 0 bases; nucleotides not matched to a gene: 1. The DNA for the CDR3 is TGTGCCAGCAGCCCTAGCGGGGCGAACACCGGGGAGCTGTTTTTT. This codes for CASSPSGANTGELFF.

This sequence joins TRBV6-6 and TRBJ1-4; 7 bases fit TRBD1. Trimming cost V 6 bases and J 8 bases; bases outside gene matches: 12. CDR3 size: 15 residues. Germline V gene data show CDR1 as MNHNY and CDR2 as SVGAGI (reference sequence). CDR3 sequence reads: CASRHRDRSREKLFF. Written as DNA, the CDR3 is TGTGCCAGCAGACACCGGGACAGATCGCGGGAAAAACTGTTTTTT.

The rearrangement joins TRBV6-5 to TRBJ1-1; TRBD1 is a possible D gene (6 bases). Per germline, CDR1 MNHEY and CDR2 SVGAGI. Trimming took off 5 bases at V and 7 bases at J, with 14 bases between the two ends. The CDR3 is 13 amino acids. This CDR3 is CASSRGQEHEAFF. CDR3 coding DNA: TGTGCCAGCAGTCGGGGGCAGGAACATGAAGCTTTCTTT.

This clone came up a few times. One end of the junction does not line up with germline, which may come from a read error. The chain couples TRBV2 to TRBJ1-1; D gene unclear. This CDR3 spans 14 amino acids. Per the germline V gene, CDR1 is SNHLY and CDR2 is FYNNEI. CDR3 sequence reads: CASSELKTAPARRF. The CDR3 DNA sequence: TGTGCCAGCAGTGAACTAAAAACGGCCCCTGCCAGGCGATTT.

The gene calls are TRBV6-5 and TRBJ2-1; the D is unclear. The V end lost 6 bases, the J end lost 7 bases, and 10 bases lay between the germline ends. Germline V gives CDR1 MNHEY, CDR2 SVGAGI. CDR3 length: 12 residues. The CDR3 reads CASRDPFNEQFF. The CDR3 bases are TGTGCCAGCAGGGACCCATTTAATGAGCAGTTCTTC.